One and the same sample provided the 24 T cell receptor beta chains below, sequenced in a study of shared clonotypes between healthy human individuals (dated by TCRdb to about 2020). Receptors were amplified or captured by the immunoSEQ multiplex PCR assay. The immuneACCESS repertoire file appears here via TCRdb, limited to in-frame rearrangements. These files lack a portion of the clones; in checked studies, under half of the deficit traces to unresolved V genes, and the cause of the others is not known. The sample contains roughly 2 million clones, over 85% of them found a single time. The ten largest make up roughly 0.13% of the sample. The sample comprised naive CD4+ T cells sorted from blood. The cell subset or site label, as the study defines it: CD45RA+ positively selected. These TCRs come from a man aged 18 to 30 in good health.

The genes are TRBV29-1 and TRBJ1-1; D is uncertain. This CDR3 is built from 14 residues. Between the trimmed V and J ends, which lost 6 bases and 0 bases, there was a span of 14 bases. The V gene's germline CDR1 is SQVTM and CDR2 ANQGSEA. The DNA for the CDR3 is TGCAGCGTAGAATCGCAGGAACTGAACACTGAAGCTTTCTTT. Encoded protein: CSVESQELNTEAFF.

The chain has TRBV11-2 and TRBJ1-5, with D uncertain. Per germline, CDR1 SGHAT and CDR2 FQNNGV. The ends were cut back, 1 base at V and 0 bases at J, with 13 bases in the middle. CDR3 length equals 17 residues. CDR3: CASSLGTRGHSNQPQHF. Here the CDR3 DNA reads TGTGCCAGCAGCTTAGGGACGCGAGGCCATAGCAATCAGCCCCAGCATTTT.

The chain employs TRBV6-1 and TRBJ1-5, with a weak D call TRBD1 (5 bases). Trimming removed 4 bases at V and 8 bases at J, with 18 bases between. There are 15 residues in the CDR3. Germline-derived CDR1 and CDR2 are MNHNS and SASEGT. In nucleotides, the CDR3 is TGTGCCAGCAGTGCGGAGGGGTCCGGGGGTGAGCCCCAGCATTTT. Its translation: CASSAEGSGGEPQHF.

This chain connects TRBV5-6 to TRBJ2-1, with 10 bases that match TRBD2. This CDR3 is 16 amino acids long. V lost 0 bases and J lost 0; bases outside the gene matches: 0. CDR1 and CDR2 from the germline V gene are SGHDT and YYEEEE. This chain's CDR3 is CASSLASGSSYNEQFF. The CDR3 DNA is TGTGCCAGCAGCTTGGCTAGCGGGAGCTCCTACAATGAGCAGTTCTTC.

The chain is built from TRBV5-1 and TRBJ2-7, with TRBD2 as a possible D gene (5 bases). V lost 0 bases, J lost 5 bases, and 12 bases lay in between. The CDR3 has 14 residues. Per germline, CDR1 SGHRS and CDR2 YFSETQ. CDR3 bases: TGCGCCAGCAGCTTGGAAGGTAGCGCAAACGAGCAGTACTTC. Translated: CASSLEGSANEQYF.

V is TRBV5-4 and J is TRBJ1-1, with D uncertain. The length of the CDR3 is 13 residues. Looked up from germline, CDR1 is SGHNT and CDR2 is YYREEE (reference sequence). The V end lost 0 bases, the J end lost 8 bases, and 11 bases lay between the germline ends. In DNA, the CDR3 is TGTGCCAGCAGCTTGGATTTAGAACGCGAAGCTTTCTTT. It translates to CASSLDLEREAFF.

The J gene is TRBJ1-2, the V gene TRBV5-1; D may be TRBD1 (6 bases). Trimming shortened V by 0 bases and J by 8 bases, and 20 bases separated the two germline ends. The CDR3 spans 16 residues. Per germline, CDR1 SGHRS and CDR2 YFSETQ. The CDR3 DNA reads as TGCGCCAGCAGCTTGGAGCCAGGGGCCATTTCTCGAGGCTACACCTTC. Its translation is CASSLEPGAISRGYTF.

The chain is built from TRBV5-8 and TRBJ2-5; D is tentatively TRBD1 or TRBD2 (5 bases each). This CDR3 is 14 amino acids long. Germline-derived CDR1 and CDR2 are SGHTS and YDEGEE. Trimming pared 3 bases from V and 1 base from J, leaving 10 bases between. CDR3 DNA: TGTGCCAGCAGCTCTCGGGACGGCCAAGAGACCCAGTACTTC. It is translated as CASSSRDGQETQYF.

V gene TRBV5-6 combines with J gene TRBJ1-1, with 8 bases fitting TRBD1. The V gene's germline CDR1 is SGHDT and CDR2 YYEEEE. CDR3 length: 14 amino acids. With V trimmed by 0 bases and J by 4 bases, 2 bases remained unmatched. DNA for the CDR3: TGTGCCAGCAGCTTGGCAGGGGGCGTCACTGAAGCTTTCTTT. This codes for CASSLAGGVTEAFF.

The genes are TRBV6-1 and TRBJ2-7; possible D gene TRBD2, 6 bases. V lost 6 bases, J lost 5 bases, and 14 bases lay in between. CDR1 is MNHNS, CDR2 SASEGT, per germline. The CDR3 extends over 13 amino acids. The CDR3 spells CASRGGVFDEQYF. The CDR3 nucleotides are TGTGCCAGCAGAGGAGGGGTTTTCGACGAGCAGTACTTC.

V and J are TRBV7-2 and TRBJ1-6; D might be TRBD1 (6 bases). V lost 2 bases, J lost 6 bases, and 14 bases lay in between. This CDR3 contains 16 residues. Germline-derived CDR1 and CDR2 are SGHTA and FQGNSA. In nucleotides, the CDR3 is TGTGCCAGCAGCTTACCCGGGACAAACTTTAATTCACCCCTCCACTTT. It encodes CASSLPGTNFNSPLHF.

This rearrangement joins TRBV7-2 to TRBJ2-7; D is perhaps TRBD2 (6 bases). With 5 bases removed from V and 3 bases from J, the gap between germline ends came to 17 bases. CDR1 is SGHTA and CDR2 is FQGNSA in the germline V gene. The CDR3 runs 15 residues. This chain's CDR3 is CASSPGIPEGYEQYF. The CDR3 DNA reads TGTGCCAGCAGCCCCGGGATTCCGGAGGGCTACGAGCAGTACTTC.

Regarding this clone: The identical CDR3 is also encoded by other nucleotide sequences in the sample. V usage is TRBV5-1 and J usage is TRBJ2-7; no definite D call. CDR1 is SGHRS, CDR2 YFSETQ, per germline. The CDR3 runs to 13 residues. V lost 1 base and J lost 0, with 5 bases in between. As DNA, the CDR3 is TGCGCCAGCAGCTTGAGGTCCTCCTACGAGCAGTACTTC. This translates into CASSLRSSYEQYF.

V and J are TRBV29-1 and TRBJ2-2; D is possibly TRBD1 or TRBD2 (5 bases each). The ends were cut back, 6 bases at V and 1 base at J, with 18 bases in the middle. CDR3 length: 16 amino acids. CDR1 and CDR2 from the germline V gene are SQVTM and ANQGSEA. The CDR3 DNA reads TGCAGCGTCGGCAGGCCGGGGCAAAAGAACACCGGGGAGCTGTTTTTT. Its protein is CSVGRPGQKNTGELFF.

The chain employs TRBV11-3 and TRBJ2-3; D unresolved. Germline CDR1 SGHNT, CDR2 YENEEA. The CDR3 is 13 amino acids. V was cut by 0 bases and J by 4 bases, with 5 bases left in between. CDR3 region: CASSLDSPDTQYF. CDR3 DNA sequence: TGTGCCAGCAGCTTAGATAGCCCAGATACGCAGTATTTT.

The CDR3 nucleotides are TGTGCCAGCAGCCAAGGACTAGCGGAAGAGACCCAGTACTTC. Translation gives CASSQGLAEETQYF. This chain uses TRBV4-2 with TRBJ2-5; 9 bases are shared with TRBD2. After removal of 1 base from V and 3 bases from J, the junction contained 0 bases not matched to a gene. Germline CDR1 is LGHNA and CDR2 is YNFKEQ. The CDR3 is 14 amino acids.

J is TRBJ1-1 and V is TRBV6-5; the D is unclear. CDR3 length: 15 amino acids. V was clipped by 2 bases and J by 4 bases, with 14 bases between them. Germline V CDR1 and CDR2: MNHEY, SVGAGI. The chain's CDR3 is CASSYQATFSTEAFF. CDR3 in DNA: TGTGCCAGCAGTTACCAGGCAACTTTCAGCACTGAAGCTTTCTTT.

In this sample, this clone turned up once. The gene calls are TRBV15 and TRBJ2-3; 7 nucleotides match TRBD1. The CDR3 has 15 residues. V shed 8 bases, J shed 3 bases, and the junction held 11 bases outside the gene matches. Germline V gives CDR1 LNHNV, CDR2 YYDKDF (reference sequence). The CDR3 DNA is TGTGCCACCTTACACTGGGACAGACTTACAGATACGCAGTATTTT. Protein sequence: CATLHWDRLTDTQYF.

The chain couples TRBV7-6 to TRBJ2-5; no firm D call. Germline lookup yields CDR1 SGHVS and CDR2 FNYEAQ. V lost 2 bases and J 5 bases, leaving 15 bases between the germline ends. The CDR3 has 15 amino acids. This chain's CDR3 is CASSLYGRNTETQYF. Written as DNA, the CDR3 is TGTGCCAGCAGCTTATACGGGCGGAATACTGAGACCCAGTACTTC.

The table lists this clone with a count of one. The V gene is TRBV30, the J gene TRBJ2-5; D not resolved. V was cut by 4 bases and J by 7 bases, with 19 bases left in between. Germline V gene data show CDR1 as GTSNPN and CDR2 as SVGIG (reference sequence). CDR3 length: 14 amino acids. This CDR3 is CAWKETWAPGTQYF. CDR3 sequence (DNA): TGTGCCTGGAAGGAGACCTGGGCACCGGGGACCCAGTACTTC.

This chain joins TRBV4-2 and TRBJ2-3, with unresolved D. The CDR3 sequence is 14 residues long. Trimming left V 5 bases short and J 0 bases short, with 9 bases between. CDR1 and CDR2 from the germline V gene are LGHNA and YNFKEQ. CDR3 sequence reads: CASSVRPSTDTQYF. CDR3 DNA: TGTGCCAGCAGCGTACGGCCTAGCACAGATACGCAGTATTTT.

The J gene is TRBJ1-1, the V gene TRBV6-5; D is unclear. The length of the CDR3 is 14 residues. V shed 6 bases and J shed 6 bases, with 17 bases lying between them. The germline gives CDR1 MNHEY, CDR2 SVGAGI. CDR3 nucleotide sequence: TGTGCCAGCAGCCGAAATGGTGAAAGGGCTGAAGCTTTCTTT. Residues: CASSRNGERAEAFF.

With respect to this clone: Other DNA sequences in this specimen translate into the identical CDR3. The chain employs TRBV18 and TRBJ2-7; D gene uncertain. This CDR3 spans 12 amino acids. V was cut by 3 bases and J by 3 bases, with 6 bases left in between. CDR1 is KGHSH, CDR2 LQKENI, per germline. CDR3 DNA sequence: TGTGCCAGCTCACCGACGGGCTACGAGCAGTACTTC. Translated: CASSPTGYEQYF.

The chain has TRBV14 and TRBJ1-3; no clear D gene. V lost 4 bases to trimming and J lost 4 bases, with 17 bases between them. Germline V gene lookup returns CDR1 SGHDN and CDR2 FVKESK. The CDR3 loop spans 16 amino acids. CDR3 in amino acids: CASSLLESLMGNTIYF. The CDR3 DNA is TGTGCCAGCAGCCTCCTCGAAAGTCTCATGGGAAACACCATATATTTT.